The rows below give T cell receptor beta chains drawn from one sample of a study of T cell clonotyping in hematopoietic cell transplantation. Sequencing used immunoSEQ multiplex PCR; TCRdb keeps in-frame clones, though not all of them. Among 46,000 or so clones listed, around 86% were seen once. Sequencing was performed on peripheral blood mononuclear cells, taken before stem cell transplant. All receptors derive from a man aged 55-75 years with biphenotypic leukemia. Some clones in this sample may be carry-over from other donors' samples. Each CDR3 is given with its conserved first and last residue. Each record gives: J gene, V gene, clone size, D gene, CDR3 protein. The D gene is left open where the match is weak. Some rows mark clone size as missing; the rest say once, few, many or name a class of expanded clone.

>TRBJ2-5|TRBV2|NA|NA
CASSDPRWAQYF
>TRBJ2-1|TRBV19|NA|NA
CASSISDGHPFF
>TRBJ2-2|TRBV9|NA|NA
CASSSGLSGELFF
>TRBJ2-7|TRBV7-2|NA|NA
CASSLEVYSPYYEQYF
>TRBJ2-7|TRBV4-1|NA|TRBD1
CASSQVTGSYEQYF
>TRBJ2-2|TRBV10-2|NA|TRBD2
CASSESLAVTARTGELFF
>TRBJ1-4|TRBV7-2|NA|NA
CASSSAPTTNEKLFF
>TRBJ1-2|TRBV10-3|NA|NA
CASNPGDHGYTF
>TRBJ2-7|TRBV28|NA|NA
CASSLGDKGVEQYF
>TRBJ2-2|TRBV11-2|few|NA
CASSSIIVTVTTGELFF
>TRBJ2-7|TRBV28|NA|NA
CASSPDSYYEQYF
>TRBJ1-2|TRBV6-1|once|NA
CASSESYDRSYGYTF
>TRBJ1-1|TRBV6-6|NA|NA
CASSLGRVNTEAFF
>TRBJ2-3|TRBV29-1|NA|NA
CSVDGDSTDTQYF
>TRBJ2-3|TRBV25-1|NA|NA
CASSEYTDTQYF
>TRBJ2-3|TRBV7-9|once|NA
CASLQPGLPSQYTQYF
>TRBJ2-2|TRBV7-2|NA|NA
CASSPWTVYTGELFF
>TRBJ2-1|TRBV7-2|once|NA
CASSLGGMGEQFF
>TRBJ2-5|TRBV2|few|NA
CASSLIFNPGAQYF
>TRBJ2-7|TRBV6-5|NA|TRBD2
CASSYWGEGRTYEQYF
>TRBJ2-2|TRBV29-1|NA|NA
CSGWTTGELFF
>TRBJ1-2|TRBV28|NA|NA
CASSEPGPGKFYGYTF
>TRBJ1-5|TRBV6-1|NA|NA
CAGGQRGYYQPQHF
>TRBJ2-7|TRBV28|NA|TRBD1
CASSLFRTGPQHEQYF
>TRBJ1-1|TRBV11-1|NA|TRBD1
CASSPQGQGNTEAFF
>TRBJ1-2|TRBV28|NA|NA
CASSLRQGWKGGYTF
>TRBJ2-3|TRBV27|few|NA
CASNLIAGRPSSTDTQYF
>TRBJ1-4|TRBV28|NA|NA
CASTLGSSGEKLFF
>TRBJ2-3|TRBV7-2|once|NA
CASSPKVATDTQYF
>TRBJ1-2|TRBV27|NA|NA
CASSPGRGTYGYTF
>TRBJ2-7|TRBV5-1|NA|NA
CASSLFPIPSYEQYF
>TRBJ2-6|TRBV5-1|NA|NA
CASSSGTPTSGANVLTF
>TRBJ1-1|TRBV29-1|NA|NA
CSVEAPREPPEAFF
>TRBJ2-2|TRBV2|NA|NA
CASRLLSSTNGELFF
>TRBJ2-2|TRBV19|NA|TRBD1
CASSTRQGRTTGELFF
>TRBJ2-1|TRBV18|NA|TRBD1
CASSPTGTGNNEQFF
>TRBJ2-1|TRBV27|NA|TRBD2
CASSLLGTSGVGEQFF
>TRBJ2-7|TRBV6-1|medium-sized|NA
CASSDTYYEQYF